This TCR beta chain was sequenced in a study of early T cells in non-severe SARS-CoV-2 infection. The wider study: Alpha and beta chains were unpaired, from unsorted whole-blood bulk RNA.

TCRdb called the 5' RACE reads again in MiXCR, with one record for every CDR3 protein. Seen here are more than 60,000 distinct CDR3 sequences, roughly an eighth observed once, and the top ten hold around 2.9%. The CDR3 totals 14 residues. Germline trimming cut 0 bases from V and 6 bases from J; bases unmatched to any gene: 0. Germline lookup yields CDR1 MDHEN and CDR2 SYDVKM. This clonotype was detected a few times. The sequenced sample was whole blood, obtained at baseline. The clonotype comes from an adult who was a healthcare worker with PCR-confirmed SARS-CoV-2 infection or an uninfected control (not recorded which). The chain is built from TRBV28 and TRBJ2-1; 9 positions agree with TRBD2. The CDR3 region has the DNA TGTGCCAGCAGTTTATGGCGGGGGGGCAATGAGCAGTTCTTC. Translating gives CASSLWRGGNEQFF. Using reference TRBV28 and TRBJ2-1 for the parts outside the CDR3, the full variable domain is DVKVTQSSRYLVKRTGEKVFLECVQDMDHENMFWYRQDPGLGLRLIYFSYDVKMKEKGDIPEGYSVSREKKERFSLILESASTNQTSMYLCASSLWRGGNEQFFGPGTRLTVL.